This T cell receptor beta chain was obtained from a study of T cells in tuberculosis. Looking at the study overall: CD1B tetramers identified T cells specific for mycobacterial lipid GMM. This South African cohort compared adolescents with or without latent tuberculosis against adults with active tuberculosis.

Some clones are missing from TCRdb's copy, which holds only in-frame ones; the method was immunoSEQ multiplex PCR. This table has about 31,000 clones, 95% to 97% appearing once. Study conclusions and caveats: Active tuberculosis TCR-alpha repertoires lay closer to GMM-specific TCRs than IGRA-negative controls, suggesting clonal expansion. Selection depended on which cryopreserved specimens were available.

This CDR3 region has 16 residues. The V end lost 1 base, the J end lost 5 bases, and 15 bases lay between the germline ends. The germline CDR1 and CDR2 sequences are KGHSH and LQKENI. With regard to this clone: Its antigen is currently unknown.

This rearrangement joins TRBV18 to TRBJ2-1; D might be TRBD1 (6 bases). The origin of this receptor is a donor aged 10 to 29 with latent tuberculosis or without tuberculosis infection. Input material: PBMCs. The CDR3 loop reads CASSPRSQGGHNEQFF. The CDR3 DNA is TGTGCCAGCTCACCACGATCACAGGGCGGGCACAATGAGCAGTTCTTC.